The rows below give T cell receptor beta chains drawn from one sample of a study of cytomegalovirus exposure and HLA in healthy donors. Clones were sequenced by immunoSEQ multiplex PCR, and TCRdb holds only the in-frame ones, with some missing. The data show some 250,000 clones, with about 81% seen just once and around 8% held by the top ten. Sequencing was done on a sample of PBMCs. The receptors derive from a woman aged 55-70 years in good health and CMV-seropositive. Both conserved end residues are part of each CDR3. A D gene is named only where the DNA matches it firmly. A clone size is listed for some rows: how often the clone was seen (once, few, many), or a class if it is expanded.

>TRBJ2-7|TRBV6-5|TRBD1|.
CASSYSWTGSYEQYF
TGTGCCAGCAGTTACTCTTGGACAGGCTCCTACGAGCAGTACTTC
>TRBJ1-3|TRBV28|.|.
CASWLGSGNTIYF
TGTGCCAGCTGGCTTGGCTCTGGAAACACCATATATTTT
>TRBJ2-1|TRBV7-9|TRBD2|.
CASIRQLAGSYNEQFF
TGTGCCAGCATCAGACAACTAGCGGGGTCCTACAATGAGCAGTTCTTC
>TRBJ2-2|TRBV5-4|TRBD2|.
CASSFGLAGGSGELFF
TGTGCCAGCAGCTTCGGACTAGCGGGAGGTTCTGGGGAGCTGTTTTTT
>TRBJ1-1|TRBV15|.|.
CATSYNRDTEAFF
TGTGCCACCAGCTACAACAGGGACACTGAAGCTTTCTTT
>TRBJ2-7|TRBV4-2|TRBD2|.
CASSRLADSYEQYF
TGTGCCAGCAGCCGACTAGCGGATTCCTACGAGCAGTACTTC
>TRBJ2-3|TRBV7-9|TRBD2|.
CASSPRGREVTDTQYF
TGTGCCAGCAGCCCTCGGGGGCGGGAGGTGACAGATACGCAGTATTTT
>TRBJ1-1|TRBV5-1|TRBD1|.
CASSRGQGKQNTEAFF
TGCGCCAGCAGCCGTGGACAGGGGAAACAGAACACTGAAGCTTTCTTT
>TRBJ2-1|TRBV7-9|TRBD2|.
CASMLGLVAYNEQFF
TGTGCCAGCATGCTAGGACTAGTGGCCTACAATGAGCAGTTCTTC
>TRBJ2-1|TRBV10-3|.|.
CAISDRDSSYNEQFF
TGTGCCATCAGTGATCGAGATAGCTCCTACAATGAGCAGTTCTTC
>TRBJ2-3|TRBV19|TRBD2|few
CASSSRTSGDTDTQYF
TGCGCCAGTAGTTCTAGGACTAGCGGGGACACAGATACGCAGTATTTT
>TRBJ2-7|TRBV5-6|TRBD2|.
CASSRQREPAYEQYF
TGTGCCAGCAGCCGCCAGCGGGAGCCCGCCTACGAGCAGTACTTC
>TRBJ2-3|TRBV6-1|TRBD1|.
CASSGTGGTDTQYF
TGTGCCAGCAGTGGGACAGGGGGCACAGATACGCAGTATTTT
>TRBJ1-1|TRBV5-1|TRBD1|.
CASSLGYTGVTEAFF
TGCGCCAGCAGCTTGGGTTACACAGGGGTCACTGAAGCTTTCTTT
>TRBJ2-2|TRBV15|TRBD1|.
CATSRGGQGITGELFF
TGTGCCACCAGCAGAGGCGGACAGGGGATCACCGGGGAGCTGTTTTTT
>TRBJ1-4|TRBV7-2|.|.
CASSLSTGMNEKLFF
TGTGCCAGCAGCTTGTCCACAGGGATGAATGAAAAACTGTTTTTT
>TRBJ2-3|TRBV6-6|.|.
CASSHRDFSTDTQYF
TGTGCCAGCAGTCACCGGGACTTTAGCACAGATACGCAGTATTTT
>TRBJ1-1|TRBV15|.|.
CATSRVAMNTEAFF
TGTGCCACCAGCAGAGTGGCAATGAACACTGAAGCTTTCTTT
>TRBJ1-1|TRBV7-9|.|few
CASSLAPGPLVEAFF
TGTGCCAGCAGCTTAGCGCCAGGGCCGTTAGTGGAAGCTTTCTTT
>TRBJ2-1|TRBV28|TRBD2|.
CASSLSGLAGANEQFF
TGTGCCAGCAGTTTAAGTGGGCTAGCGGGAGCCAATGAGCAGTTCTTC